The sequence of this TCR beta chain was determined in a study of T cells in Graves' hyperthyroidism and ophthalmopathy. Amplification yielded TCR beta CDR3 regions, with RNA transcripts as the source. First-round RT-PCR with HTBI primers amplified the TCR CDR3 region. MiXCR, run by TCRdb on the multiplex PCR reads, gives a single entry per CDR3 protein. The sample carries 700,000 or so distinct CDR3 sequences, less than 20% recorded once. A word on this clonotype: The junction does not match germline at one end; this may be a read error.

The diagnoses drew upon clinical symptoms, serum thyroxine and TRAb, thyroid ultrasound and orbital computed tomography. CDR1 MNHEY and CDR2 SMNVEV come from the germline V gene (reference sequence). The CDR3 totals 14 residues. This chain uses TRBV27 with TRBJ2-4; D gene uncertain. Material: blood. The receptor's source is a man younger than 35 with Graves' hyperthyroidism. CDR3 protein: CVSSFSHPEGIQYF. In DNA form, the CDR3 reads TGTGTCAGCAGTTTTAGTCACCCTGAAGGCATTCAGTACTTC.